This TCR beta chain was recorded in a study of blood T cell repertoires in COVID-19. The method was immunoSEQ multiplex PCR; TCRdb's version includes in-frame clones alone and lacks a portion of them. The top ten clones hold roughly 5% of a sample with 55,000 to 75,000 clones, 72% of them seen once. CDR1 is SNHLY and CDR2 is FYNNEI in the germline V gene. The CDR3 extends over 13 amino acids. V was pared by 4 bases and J by 5 bases, with 11 bases between. This clone was detected a few times. Sample: peripheral blood. V usage is TRBV2 and J usage is TRBJ1-1, with D tentatively TRBD1 (5 bases). The receptor was derived from a woman aged 70-85 years with COVID-19, enrolled during active disease. The chain's CDR3 is CASSASGGTEAFF. In nucleotides, the CDR3 is TGTGCCAGCAGTGCCTCGGGGGGTACTGAAGCTTTCTTT.